This TCR beta chain was recovered during a study of blood T cell repertoires in COVID-19. The V gene lost 5 bases and the J gene lost 5 bases, with 12 bases spanning the gap. Germline lookup yields CDR1 SQVTM and CDR2 ANQGSEA. CDR3 size: 12 residues. The protocol was immunoSEQ multiplex PCR, while the TCRdb copy is restricted to in-frame clones and leaves out a portion. The profile covers over 85,000 clones, with around nine tenths appearing a single time and around 3.2% taken by the ten largest. The V gene is TRBV29-1, the J gene TRBJ1-2; the D gene is possibly TRBD1 (5 bases). Sequencing was performed on peripheral blood. This receptor was taken from a woman in her forties or fifties with acute or convalescent COVID-19. The CDR3 DNA is TGCAGCGTTATCCAGGGTAGTTATGGCTACACCTTC. It translates to CSVIQGSYGYTF. The complete variable domain, with remaining parts taken from reference TRBV29-1 and TRBJ1-2, reads SAVISQKPSRDICQRGTSLTIQCQVDSQVTMMFWYRQQPGQSLTLIATANQGSEATYESGFVIDKFPISRPNLTFSTLTVSNMSPEDSSIYLCSVIQGSYGYTFGSGTRLTVV.